This T cell receptor beta chain was obtained from a study of human T cells and chemical hapten exposure. For the study at large: Patients having alopecia areata, totalis or universalis were mostly female.

The length of the CDR3 is 13 residues. Germline values: CDR1 GTSNPN, CDR2 SVGIG (reference sequence). Trimming removed 2 bases from V and 3 bases from J, with 5 bases in between. Via MiXCR, TCRdb re-called the RACE reads, giving one row per CDR3 protein. The data show 42,000 or so distinct CDR3 sequences, about 9.8% seen once. Points on this clonotype: The antigen remains undetermined. A read error may be the cause here, since a much bigger clone is one base away.

Time point in this sample: patch test 2, 6 weeks after DPC sensitization. Regarding treatment: therapeutic diphenylcyclopropenone sensitization with weekly scalp DPC. The template was total RNA from unfractionated whole blood. Findings and limits, study-wide: There was no change with DPC sensitization in TCRs above 1 in 1000 frequency. Expanded TCRs produced significantly more large CDR3 similarity clusters than controls did.

The source material was whole blood, sampled in connection with sensitization to the hapten diphenylcyclopropenone (DPC). The TCR originated in a woman in her forties with alopecia areata. Some clones in this sample may be carry-over from other donors' samples. The chain couples TRBV30 to TRBJ1-6; D ambiguous. The CDR3 DNA follows: TGTGCCTGGAGTCATGACTATAATTCACCCCTCCACTTT. This sequence encodes CAWSHDYNSPLHF. The full variable domain, with the rest looked up from reference TRBV30 and TRBJ1-6, is SQTIHQWPATLVQPVGSPLSLECTVEGTSNPNLYWYRQAAGRGLQLLFYSVGIGQISSEVPQNLSASRPQDRQFILSSKKLLLSDSGFYLCAWSHDYNSPLHFGNGTRLTVT.